This entry lists 22 T cell receptor beta chains sequenced from one sample in a study of OX40 agonist ivuxolimab in advanced cancers. Only in-frame clones appear in the TCRdb table, and some are missing; sequencing was by immunoSEQ multiplex PCR. This sample yields tens of thousands of clones, of which more than 85% are seen a single time; less than 2.5% belongs to the top ten. The starting material was CD4+ or CD8+ T cells sorted from blood, obtained in a trial of the OX40 agonist ivuxolimab. The receptors originated from an adult with an advanced solid tumor such as melanoma, head and neck, liver or kidney cancer.

Turning to this clone: Its ends do not fully match the called genes, so a read error is possible. This rearrangement joins TRBV19 to TRBJ1-6; TRBD1 is a possible D gene (5 bases). The CDR3 loop spans 12 amino acids. Germline V gene lookup returns CDR1 LNHDA and CDR2 SQIVND (reference sequence). This CDR3 is CSGDGINSPLHF. The CDR3 DNA follows: TGCTCCGGGGACGGCATCAATTCACCCCTCCACTTT.

In DNA form, the CDR3 reads TGTGCCATCAAAGATCAAGGACTAACCGACTACGAGCAGTACTTC. This codes for CAIKDQGLTDYEQYF. V is TRBV10-3 and J is TRBJ2-7, with TRBD2 as a possible D gene (6 bases). There are 15 residues in the CDR3. V dropped 7 bases and J dropped 3 bases, with 19 bases sitting between them. The germline CDR1 and CDR2 sequences are ENHRY and SYGVKD.

DNA of the CDR3: TGTGCCAGCAGCTTGGCACCGAAACAAGAGACCCAGTACTTC. Translated: CASSLAPKQETQYF. V gene TRBV5-5 combines with J gene TRBJ2-5, with D uncertain. Per germline, CDR1 SGHKS and CDR2 YYEKEE (reference sequence). Trimming left V 0 bases short and J 2 bases short, with 8 bases between. The CDR3 spans 14 residues.

The chain combines TRBV6-5 with TRBJ2-5, with TRBD2 as a possible D gene (5 bases). The V gene's germline CDR1 is MNHEY and CDR2 SVGAGI. This CDR3 is 14 amino acids long. Trimming pared 0 bases from V and 5 bases from J, leaving 10 bases between. This CDR3 is CASSYSRTSETQYF. The CDR3 DNA sequence: TGTGCCAGCAGTTACTCAAGGACTTCGGAGACCCAGTACTTC.

This clone has only one observation. The genes are TRBV27 and TRBJ1-5; D remains unclear. Per germline, CDR1 MNHEY and CDR2 SMNVEV (reference sequence). The V end was cut by 5 bases, the J end by 4 bases, with 15 bases between. The CDR3 has 15 residues. The CDR3 is CASSPTDGRNQPQHF. The CDR3 DNA sequence: TGTGCCAGCAGTCCAACTGACGGGAGGAATCAGCCCCAGCATTTT.

The V call is TRBV4-2, the J call TRBJ2-1; D ambiguous. The CDR3 loop spans 16 amino acids. The germline CDR1 and CDR2 sequences are LGHNA and YNFKEQ. Trimming stripped 2 bases from V and 0 bases from J, with 11 bases between. The CDR3: CASSQKALSSYNEQFF. For the CDR3, the DNA is TGTGCCAGCAGCCAAAAAGCGTTAAGCTCCTACAATGAGCAGTTCTTC.

The chain couples TRBV4-1 to TRBJ1-4; D may be TRBD1 (6 bases). Germline V gene sequence: CDR1 MGHRA, CDR2 YSYEKL. Trimming pared 7 bases from V and 0 bases from J, leaving 15 bases between. The CDR3 is made up of 16 amino acids. In nucleotides, the CDR3 is TGCGCCAGCAAGCGGCAGGGGACTGCAACTAATGAAAAACTGTTTTTT. Its protein product is CASKRQGTATNEKLFF.

The chain is built from TRBV5-1 and TRBJ2-3, with D perhaps matching TRBD1 (6 bases). Germline assignment: CDR1 SGHRS and CDR2 YFSETQ. Trimming took 3 bases from V and 0 from J, leaving 17 bases between them. CDR3 size: 17 residues. The CDR3 sequence: CASSSRGGGSSTDTQYF. As DNA, the CDR3 is TGCGCCAGCAGCTCCCGTGGGGGCGGTTCTAGCACAGATACGCAGTATTTT.

Here the CDR3 DNA reads TGTGCCAGCAGCTTGATGAGGGGTTACGAGAGCTCCTACAATGAGCAGTTCTTC. It is translated as CASSLMRGYESSYNEQFF. The chain recombines TRBV5-4 with TRBJ2-1; D is possibly TRBD1 or TRBD2 (5 bases each). Trimming pared 1 base from V and 0 bases from J, leaving 17 bases between. The CDR3 length is 18 residues. CDR1 is SGHNT and CDR2 is YYREEE in the germline V gene (reference sequence).

Only one count was recorded for this clone. The rearrangement joins TRBV2 to TRBJ2-5; 10 positions agree with TRBD2. The CDR3 extends over 15 amino acids. CDR1 is SNHLY and CDR2 is FYNNEI in the germline V gene. V dropped 6 bases and J dropped 6; count of bases not matched to a gene: 10. In DNA form, the CDR3 reads TGTGCCAGCAGGGCGCAGCGGGGGGGCCAGAAGACCCAGTACTTC. Its protein is CASRAQRGGQKTQYF.

The J gene is TRBJ1-4, the V gene TRBV6-1, with D possibly TRBD1 on 6 matching bases. The CDR3 is 15 amino acids. Trimming cost V 5 bases and J 4 bases, with 14 bases left between them. Germline CDR1 is MNHNS and CDR2 is SASEGT. The CDR3: CASSKRTDLNEKLFF. CDR3 DNA sequence: TGTGCCAGCAGTAAAAGGACAGATCTTAATGAAAAACTGTTTTTT.

This chain links TRBV10-3 with TRBJ1-1; D is perhaps TRBD1 (6 bases). The V end lost 4 bases, the J end lost 11 bases, and 17 bases lay between the germline ends. CDR3 length equals 13 residues. The germline gives CDR1 ENHRY, CDR2 SYGVKD. The CDR3 nucleotides are TGTGCCATCAGTGTAATGGAAGGACAGCCCGCTTTCTTT. It is translated as CAISVMEGQPAFF.

The chain uses TRBV7-2 and TRBJ2-1; D is perhaps TRBD1 (6 bases). The CDR3 runs to 14 residues. Germline CDR1 and CDR2: SGHTA and FQGNSA. Trimming left V 0 bases short and J 6 bases short, with 9 bases between. The CDR3 DNA sequence: TGTGCCAGCAGCTTAGCGGGGGCTGTCAATGAGCAGTTCTTC. Amino acids: CASSLAGAVNEQFF.

This clone was counted once. CDR3 DNA sequence: TGTGCCAGCAGTCCGGTTGGAACAGATACGCAGTATTTT. This translates into CASSPVGTDTQYF. This sequence joins TRBV7-2 and TRBJ2-3; D remains unclear. This CDR3 has 13 amino acids. Germline assignment: CDR1 SGHTA and CDR2 FQGNSA. Trimming cost V 6 bases and J 3 bases, with 10 bases left between them.

The rearrangement uses TRBV11-3 and TRBJ2-3; no clear D gene. Germline V gene data show CDR1 as SGHNT and CDR2 as YENEEA. The V end was cut by 1 base, the J end by 2 bases, with 7 bases between. This CDR3 spans 14 amino acids. CDR3 bases: TGTGCCAGCAGCTTAGCGGCAGCCACAGATACGCAGTATTTT. Amino acid sequence: CASSLAAATDTQYF.

The chain links TRBV7-9 to TRBJ1-1; D might be TRBD1 (6 bases). There are 13 residues in the CDR3. CDR1 is SEHNR and CDR2 is FQNEAQ in the germline V gene (reference sequence). V was cut by 1 base and J by 7 bases, with 10 bases left in between. The CDR3: CASSLGIRGEAFF. CDR3 sequence (DNA): TGTGCCAGCAGCTTAGGGATCAGGGGTGAAGCTTTCTTT.

This chain uses TRBV28 with TRBJ2-2, with 8 bases fitting TRBD1. J was trimmed by 0 bases and V by 7 bases; bases with no gene match: 7. Per germline, CDR1 MDHEN and CDR2 SYDVKM. The length of the CDR3 is 16 residues. The CDR3, as DNA: TGTGCCAGCAAAGCCTCAGGGGGCTCGAACACCGGGGAGCTGTTTTTT. Protein product: CASKASGGSNTGELFF. Full variable domain (missing parts from reference TRBV28 and TRBJ2-2): DVKVTQSSRYLVKRTGEKVFLECVQDMDHENMFWYRQDPGLGLRLIYFSYDVKMKEKGDIPEGYSVSREKKERFSLILESASTNQTSMYLCASKASGGSNTGELFFGEGSRLTVL.

This chain uses TRBV7-3 with TRBJ2-5, with 9 bases identical to TRBD2. The germline CDR1 and CDR2 sequences are SGHTA and FQGTGA. This CDR3 is built from 15 residues. V gave up 0 bases and J gave up 5 bases; unmatched junction bases: 4. CDR3 loop: CASSLTSGGGETQYF. The CDR3 DNA reads as TGTGCCAGCAGCTTAACTAGCGGGGGCGGGGAGACCCAGTACTTC.

The CDR3 sequence is CASSRGGSPSEQYF. In DNA, the CDR3 is TGTGCCAGCAGCCGAGGGGGCAGCCCCTCCGAGCAGTACTTC. The chain uses TRBV7-2 and TRBJ2-7; TRBD1 matches at 7 bases. The V gene's germline CDR1 is SGHTA and CDR2 FQGNSA. This CDR3 comprises 14 residues. Trimming at V came to 5 bases and at J to 6 bases, leaving 10 bases not matched to a gene.

This clone was observed once. V gene TRBV19 combines with J gene TRBJ2-2; 8 bases agree with TRBD1. This CDR3 is 18 amino acids long. Germline values: CDR1 LNHDA, CDR2 SQIVND (reference sequence). With V trimmed by 6 bases and J by 4 bases, 16 bases remained unmatched. The chain's CDR3 is CASRGQGAGSWGTGELFF. The CDR3 nucleotides read TGTGCCAGTAGGGGCCAGGGGGCCGGGTCCTGGGGCACCGGGGAGCTGTTTTTT.

The V gene is TRBV5-6, the J gene TRBJ2-7; D remains ambiguous. The CDR3 loop spans 13 amino acids. The V end was cut by 0 bases, the J end by 2 bases, with 6 bases between. The V gene's germline CDR1 is SGHDT and CDR2 YYEEEE. The CDR3 region has the DNA TGTGCCAGCAGCTTGGGGAACCCCTACGAGCAGTACTTC. It codes for CASSLGNPYEQYF.

The rearrangement joins TRBV5-5 to TRBJ2-5, with a weak D call TRBD1 (6 bases). Trimming stripped 4 bases from V and 6 bases from J, with 13 bases between. CDR1 is SGHKS, CDR2 YYEKEE, per germline (reference sequence). The CDR3 covers 13 residues. This chain's CDR3 is CASSLNREKTQYF. The CDR3 nucleotides read TGTGCCAGCAGCCTGAACAGGGAGAAGACCCAGTACTTC.